The TCR beta chain described here comes from a study of blood T cell repertoires in COVID-19. Looking at the study overall: Donors in the United States, Italy and Spain gave samples during acute or convalescent COVID-19. T cells, B-cell-depleted T cells, or PBMCs provided the cDNA or gDNA that served as material.

Authors' analysis steps: Scientists estimated how many nucleated cells there were by amplifying reference gene primers. Sequenced by immunoSEQ multiplex PCR; TCRdb stores in-frame clones only, minus some. V, J and clone size derive from that table, while D and trimming were established from the DNA sequence. The sample includes approximately 210,000 clones, 70% to 90% seen only once; the top ten take 4.8%. After removal of 9 bases from V and 5 bases from J, the junction contained 10 bases not matched to a gene. This CDR3 comprises 14 residues. Germline lookup yields CDR1 KGHDR and CDR2 SFDVKD. This TCR came from a woman aged 40 to 50 with acute or convalescent COVID-19. The chain couples TRBV24-1 to TRBJ2-5; 8 bases map to TRBD1. Sequencing was performed on peripheral blood. This CDR3 is CATLGQGESETQYF. The CDR3 bases are TGTGCCACCCTCGGACAGGGCGAAAGTGAGACCCAGTACTTC.